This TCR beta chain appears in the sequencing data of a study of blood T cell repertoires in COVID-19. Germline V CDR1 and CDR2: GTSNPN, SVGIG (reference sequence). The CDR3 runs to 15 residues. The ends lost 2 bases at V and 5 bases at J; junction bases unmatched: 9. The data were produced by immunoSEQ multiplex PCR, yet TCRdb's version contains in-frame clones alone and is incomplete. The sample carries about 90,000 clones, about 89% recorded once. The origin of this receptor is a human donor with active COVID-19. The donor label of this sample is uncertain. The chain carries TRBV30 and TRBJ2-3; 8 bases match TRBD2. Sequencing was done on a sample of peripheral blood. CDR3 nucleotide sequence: TGTGCCTGGAGTCGATGTCCGGCGGGGGGAGATACGCAGTATTTT. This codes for CAWSRCPAGGDTQYF.